This T cell receptor (beta chain) was captured in a study of cytomegalovirus exposure and HLA in healthy donors. Study results and caveats: One variant, a missense change in DCLRE1C, was linked in a later analysis to TCR beta V- and J-gene trimming.

The V segment lost 2 bases and the J segment 1 base; nucleotides outside the gene matches: 3. Germline V gene data show CDR1 as ENHRY and CDR2 as SYGVKD. The CDR3 runs 16 residues. It was with 60 Vbeta and 13 Jbeta primers that the PCR ran. The data were produced by immunoSEQ multiplex PCR, yet TCRdb's version contains in-frame clones alone and is incomplete. The sample shows tens of thousands of clones, 53% of them seen only once. Points on this clone: Its specificity is not known.

This TCR came from a woman aged 40 to 49 in good health and CMV-seropositive. The sequencing sample was made of PBMCs. The V and J genes are TRBV10-3 and TRBJ1-1; 11 nucleotides align to TRBD1. The CDR3 loop is CAISEGQGAPNTEAFF. The CDR3 region has the DNA TGTGCCATCAGTGAGGGACAGGGGGCCCCGAACACTGAAGCTTTCTTT.